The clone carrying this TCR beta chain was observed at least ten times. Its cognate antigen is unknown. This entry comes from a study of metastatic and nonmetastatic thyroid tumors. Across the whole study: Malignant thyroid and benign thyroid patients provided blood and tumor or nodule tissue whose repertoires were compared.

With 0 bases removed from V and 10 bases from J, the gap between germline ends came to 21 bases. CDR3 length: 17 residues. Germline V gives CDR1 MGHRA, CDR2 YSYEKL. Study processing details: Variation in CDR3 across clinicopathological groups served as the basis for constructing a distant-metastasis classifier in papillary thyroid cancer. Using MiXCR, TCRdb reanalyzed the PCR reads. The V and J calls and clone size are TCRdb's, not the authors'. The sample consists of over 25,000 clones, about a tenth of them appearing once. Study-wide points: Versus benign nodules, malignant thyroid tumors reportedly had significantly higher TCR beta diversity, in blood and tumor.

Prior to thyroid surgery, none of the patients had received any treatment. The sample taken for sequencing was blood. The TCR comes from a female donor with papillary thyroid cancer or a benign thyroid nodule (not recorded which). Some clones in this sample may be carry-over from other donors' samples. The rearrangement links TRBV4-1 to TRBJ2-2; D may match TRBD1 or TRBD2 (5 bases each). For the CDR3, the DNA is TGCGCCAGCAGCCAAGATGCCGTCGGGGCCCCGGGCGAGGAGCTGTTTTTT. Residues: CASSQDAVGAPGEELFF.